The 13 T cell receptor beta chains listed next were all sequenced from one sample in a study of response to subunit inactivated influenza vaccine. MiXCR was run by TCRdb on the RT-PCR reads, yielding one entry per CDR3 protein. The sample lists around 750,000 distinct CDR3 sequences, around 20% occurring once. The source was PBMCs from blood, collected 5 days after vaccination. These receptors were obtained from a middle-aged man who received an inactivated influenza vaccine.

This rearrangement joins TRBV6-2 or TRBV6-3 to TRBJ1-5, with TRBD1 as a possible D gene (6 bases). Germline CDR1 reads MNHEY; CDR2 reads SVGEGT. This CDR3 is 13 amino acids long. V dropped 8 bases and J dropped 3 bases, with 11 bases sitting between them. The CDR3 DNA follows: TGTGCCAGCCATGACAGGAACAATCAGCCCCAGCATTTT. Amino acids: CASHDRNNQPQHF.

The sample holds many counts of this clonotype. The chain uses TRBV7-9 and TRBJ1-2, with 10 bases fitting TRBD1. The CDR3 loop spans 16 amino acids. The germline V gene encodes CDR1 SEHNR and CDR2 FQNEAQ (reference sequence). The V and J ends lost 3 bases and 4 bases, in that order; junction bases with no gene match: 8. The CDR3 DNA reads TGTGCCAGCAGCTTTGAAGCCAGGACAGGGGGCTATGGCTACACCTTC. Its translation: CASSFEARTGGYGYTF.

This sequence joins TRBV4-3 and TRBJ1-1; the D is unclear. Trimming removed 1 base from V and 8 bases from J, with 8 bases in between. This CDR3 has 12 residues. The V gene's germline CDR1 is LGHNA and CDR2 YSLEER. The CDR3 spells CASSQGRVEAFF. For the CDR3, the DNA is TGCGCCAGCAGCCAAGGACGAGTAGAAGCTTTCTTT.

A few counts support this clonotype. The chain carries TRBV6-6 and TRBJ1-1; D is unclear. The CDR3 totals 13 residues. The germline V and J ends were trimmed by 7 bases and 5 bases, with 14 bases remaining between them. Germline CDR1 and CDR2: MNHNY and SVGAGI (reference sequence). This CDR3 reads CASIETPGTEAFF. The CDR3 DNA sequence: TGTGCCAGCATTGAGACGCCGGGAACTGAAGCTTTCTTT.

A few counts support this clonotype. The J gene is TRBJ2-7, the V gene TRBV11-2; 10 bases map to TRBD2. With V trimmed by 6 bases and J by 4 bases, 9 bases remained unmatched. In germline, CDR1 is SGHAT, CDR2 FQNNGV. This CDR3 has 15 amino acids. CDR3 loop: CASRGLAGAGYEQYF. CDR3 DNA: TGTGCCAGCAGAGGGCTAGCGGGAGCGGGGTACGAGCAGTACTTC. Full variable domain (remainder filled in from reference TRBV11-2 and TRBJ2-7): EAGVAQSPRYKIIEKRQSVAFWCNPISGHATLYWYQQILGQGPKLLIQFQNNGVVDDSQLPKDRFSAERLKGVDSTLKIQPAKLEDSAVYLCASRGLAGAGYEQYFGPGTRLTVT.

This clonotype came up many times. V gene TRBV2 combines with J gene TRBJ2-6; D is unresolved. Trimming cost V 3 bases and J 2 bases, with 8 bases left between them. This CDR3 has 15 residues. The germline CDR1 and CDR2 sequences are SNHLY and FYNNEI. Here the CDR3 DNA reads TGTGCCAGCAGTGACGATTTTACTGGGGCCAACGTCCTGACTTTC. It specifies CASSDDFTGANVLTF. Full variable domain (rest looked up from reference TRBV2 and TRBJ2-6): EPEVTQTPSHQVTQMGQEVILRCVPISNHLYFYWYRQILGQKVEFLVSFYNNEISEKSEIFDDQFSVERPDGSNFTLKIRSTKLEDSAMYFCASSDDFTGANVLTFGAGSRLTVL.

This clonotype appeared a few times. V usage is TRBV4-2 and J usage is TRBJ2-3; 8 nucleotides align to TRBD2. The CDR3 length is 17 residues. With 1 base clipped from V and 0 bases from J, the junction kept 6 bases outside the gene matches. The germline gives CDR1 LGHNA, CDR2 YNFKEQ. The CDR3 nucleotides read TGTGCCAGCAGCCAAGGCTCATCTAGCGGGAGCACAGATACGCAGTATTTT. Translated, it gives CASSQGSSSGSTDTQYF.

The chain has TRBV24-1 and TRBJ2-1; D call uncertain. The germline V gene has CDR1 KGHDR and CDR2 SFDVKD. The V end lost 2 bases, the J end lost 8 bases, and 18 bases lay between the germline ends. The CDR3 is made up of 16 amino acids. The CDR3 DNA is TGTGCCACCAGTGATTCTCGGGCCTATAGAAGGGATGAGCAGTTCTTC. Encoded protein: CATSDSRAYRRDEQFF.

This clonotype was seen a handful of times. The genes are TRBV4-3 and TRBJ1-2; no definite D call. The germline gives CDR1 LGHNA, CDR2 YSLEER. CDR3 length: 15 amino acids. The V end lost 0 bases, the J end lost 2 bases, and 10 bases lay between the germline ends. The DNA of the CDR3 is TGCGCCAGCAGCCAAGATGTGGCGGTAAACTATGGCTACACCTTC. It yields the protein CASSQDVAVNYGYTF.

The CDR3 DNA reads as TGCAGTGCTGGGGACACAACTTACAATGAGCAGTTCTTC. Translation: CSAGDTTYNEQFF. The chain uses TRBV20-1 and TRBJ2-1; perhaps TRBD1 as D (6 bases). The CDR3 totals 13 residues. V gave up 5 bases and J gave up 4 bases, with 12 bases separating them. Germline CDR1 reads DFQATT; CDR2 reads SNEGSKA (reference sequence).

The chain couples TRBV11-2 to TRBJ2-2; D might be TRBD1 (6 bases). The CDR3 covers 16 residues. Germline V gives CDR1 SGHAT, CDR2 FQNNGV. V lost 5 bases to trimming and J lost 2 bases, with 15 bases between them. In DNA, the CDR3 is TGTGCCAGCAGCCTTCGGGACATCGGTAACACCGGGGAGCTGTTTTTT. Translating gives CASSLRDIGNTGELFF.

V is TRBV9 and J is TRBJ2-1; D tentatively reads TRBD1 or TRBD2 (6 bases each). Trimming stripped 4 bases from V and 10 bases from J, with 18 bases between. The germline CDR1 and CDR2 sequences are SGDLS and YYNGEE. The CDR3 spans 14 residues. CDR3 loop: CASSSVGGGREQFF. CDR3 DNA sequence: TGTGCCAGCAGCAGCGTAGGAGGGGGGCGGGAGCAGTTCTTC.

The V and J genes are TRBV2 and TRBJ2-7; D could derive from TRBD1 or TRBD2 (5 bases each). This CDR3 is built from 14 residues. The V and J ends lost 4 bases and 2 bases respectively, with 12 bases between them. Germline CDR1 SNHLY, CDR2 FYNNEI. The CDR3 bases are TGTGCCAGCAGTGCTGTGTGGGGGACCTACGAGCAGTACTTC. Translating gives CASSAVWGTYEQYF.